What follows are 16 T cell receptor beta chains derived from one specimen sequenced in a study of CD8+ T cells in alopecia areata. Extracted RNA was reverse transcribed, and the resulting cDNA served as sequencing template. The repertoire was sequenced with immunoSEQ multiplex PCR; TCRdb's copy has only in-frame clones and lacks some. The profile shows over 150,000 clones, approximately 56% of them singletons. The treatment denotes: oral pan-JAK inhibitor, 5-10 mg twice daily. Material: CD4+ T cells sorted from blood, obtained at week 4, from a patient treated with tofacitinib. Receptor source: a human donor with alopecia areata.

This clone was counted once. The chain uses TRBV5-1 and TRBJ1-1; D is possibly TRBD1 (5 bases). This CDR3 comprises 15 residues. Germline V gene data show CDR1 as SGHRS and CDR2 as YFSETQ. Trimming cost V 6 bases and J 8 bases, with 23 bases left between them. In DNA, the CDR3 is TGCGCCAGCATACTAAATCCCTCAGGGCCAGACGAAGCTTTCTTT. It is translated as CASILNPSGPDEAFF.

J is TRBJ2-3 and V is TRBV29-1, with a weak D call TRBD2 (6 bases). Germline lookup yields CDR1 SQVTM and CDR2 ANQGSEA. Trimming left V 6 bases short and J 0 bases short, with 13 bases between. The CDR3 length is 14 residues. The CDR3 DNA sequence: TGCAGCGTAGGAGGGGAAGGGAGCACAGATACGCAGTATTTT. Translating it yields CSVGGEGSTDTQYF.

This chain joins TRBV7-2 and TRBJ1-2; 8 nucleotides match TRBD1. The V gene end was trimmed by 1 base and the J gene end by 0 bases; junction bases not matched to a gene: 10. Germline CDR1 is SGHTA and CDR2 is FQGNSA. The CDR3 sequence is 18 residues long. The CDR3: CASSLDSADRGANYGYTF. Written as DNA, the CDR3 is TGTGCCAGCAGCTTAGATAGCGCAGACAGGGGTGCTAACTATGGCTACACCTTC.

The chain joins TRBV15 to TRBJ1-2, with D perhaps matching TRBD1 (5 bases). V gave up 3 bases and J gave up 6 bases, with 11 bases separating them. The CDR3 sequence is 13 residues long. The germline V gene encodes CDR1 LNHNV and CDR2 YYDKDF (reference sequence). As DNA, the CDR3 is TGTGCCACCAGCAGGGAATCAGGGAATGGCTACACCTTC. Encoded protein: CATSRESGNGYTF. Based on the CDR3 plus reference TRBV15 and TRBJ1-2, the full variable domain is DAMVIQNPRYQVTQFGKPVTLSCSQTLNHNVMYWYQQKSSQAPKLLFHYYDKDFNNEADTPDNFQSRRPNTSFCFLDIRSPGLGDTAMYLCATSRESGNGYTFGSGTRLTVV.

In its sample, this clone was seen a few times. This chain uses TRBV6-6 with TRBJ1-2, with a tentative D call TRBD1 (5 bases). The CDR3 sequence is 13 residues long. Germline lookup yields CDR1 MNHNY and CDR2 SVGAGI (reference sequence). Trimming stripped 5 bases from V and 4 bases from J, with 11 bases between. The chain's CDR3 is CASSRGGSYGYTF. The CDR3 nucleotides are TGTGCCAGCAGTCGGGGGGGAAGCTATGGCTACACCTTC.

This clone has a handful of counts. The V gene is TRBV28, the J gene TRBJ1-4, with TRBD1 matching over 9 bases. The V and J ends lost 2 bases and 7 bases, in that order; junction bases with no gene match: 5. Germline assignment: CDR1 MDHEN and CDR2 SYDVKM. The CDR3 runs to 15 residues. CDR3 nucleotide sequence: TGTGCCAGCAGTTTACTGCCGGGACAGGGTGAAAAACTGTTTTTT. Its protein product is CASSLLPGQGEKLFF. Looking up the rest from reference TRBV28 and TRBJ1-4 gives the full variable domain: DVKVTQSSRYLVKRTGEKVFLECVQDMDHENMFWYRQDPGLGLRLIYFSYDVKMKEKGDIPEGYSVSREKKERFSLILESASTNQTSMYLCASSLLPGQGEKLFFGSGTQLSVL.

The V call is TRBV18, the J call TRBJ2-5, with D possibly matching TRBD2 (5 bases). V gave up 0 bases and J gave up 9 bases, with 14 bases separating them. This CDR3 contains 14 residues. Germline V gene sequence: CDR1 KGHSH, CDR2 LQKENI. CDR3 protein: CASSPPGRQEAQYF. The CDR3 nucleotides are TGTGCCAGCTCACCACCGGGTCGCCAGGAGGCCCAGTACTTC.

The genes are TRBV10-3 and TRBJ1-2; D gene unclear. The V end lost 3 bases, the J end lost 5 bases, and 7 bases lay between the germline ends. CDR1 ENHRY and CDR2 SYGVKD come from the germline V gene. The CDR3 is 12 amino acids. The CDR3, as DNA: TGTGCCATCAGTGACGCGGTGTATGGCTACACCTTC. This sequence encodes CAISDAVYGYTF.

This clone was recorded a few times. The chain links TRBV29-1 to TRBJ2-3; possibly TRBD1 or TRBD2 for D (5 bases each). The V end lost 5 bases, the J end lost 4 bases, and 10 bases lay between the germline ends. The CDR3 spans 12 residues. Germline CDR1 is SQVTM and CDR2 is ANQGSEA. Here the CDR3 DNA reads TGCAGCGTTACGAGGGGCCCAGATACGCAGTATTTT. Protein: CSVTRGPDTQYF.

The chain combines TRBV30 with TRBJ2-1; 8 bases agree with TRBD1. This CDR3 is built from 13 residues. The V and J ends lost 5 bases and 10 bases, in that order; junction bases with no gene match: 10. Germline CDR1 reads GTSNPN; CDR2 reads SVGIG (reference sequence). The CDR3 is CAWGRGQAEEQFF. In DNA, the CDR3 is TGTGCCTGGGGAAGGGGACAGGCTGAAGAGCAGTTCTTC.

The chain is built from TRBV28 and TRBJ1-2, with a tentative D call TRBD1 (6 bases). This CDR3 comprises 15 residues. The germline CDR1 and CDR2 sequences are MDHEN and SYDVKM. V lost 3 bases to trimming and J lost 5 bases, with 16 bases between them. CDR3 nucleotides: TGTGCCAGCAGTTTTAGCGTCGGGGGACATTATGGCTACACCTTC. Translating gives CASSFSVGGHYGYTF.

This sequence joins TRBV29-1 and TRBJ2-5; D possibly corresponds to TRBD1 (6 bases). From germline, CDR1 is SQVTM and CDR2 ANQGSEA. The CDR3 spans 12 residues. The ends were cut back, 7 bases at V and 5 bases at J, with 14 bases in the middle. This CDR3 is CSAQGSEETQYF. Here the CDR3 DNA reads TGCAGCGCCCAGGGGAGTGAGGAGACCCAGTACTTC.

The rearrangement joins TRBV30 to TRBJ2-3; D might be TRBD1 or TRBD2, each matching 6 bases. Trimming stripped 3 bases from V and 6 bases from J, with 10 bases between. The germline CDR1 and CDR2 sequences are GTSNPN and SVGIG (reference sequence). The CDR3 sequence is 12 residues long. CDR3 DNA: TGTGCCTGGAGCAGAGGGGGGGATACGCAGTATTTT. This translates into CAWSRGGDTQYF.

This sequence joins TRBV15 and TRBJ2-5; D not resolved. The germline V gene has CDR1 LNHNV and CDR2 YYDKDF (reference sequence). This CDR3 is 13 amino acids long. With 4 bases removed from V and 10 bases from J, the gap between germline ends came to 16 bases. CDR3 DNA sequence: TGTGCCACCAGCACCTGGACCCGGACGGGCCAGTACTTC. It codes for CATSTWTRTGQYF.

V usage is TRBV6-5 and J usage is TRBJ2-7; D is perhaps TRBD1 or TRBD2 (5 bases each). V was trimmed by 5 bases and J by 4 bases, leaving 15 bases between them. This CDR3 spans 14 amino acids. Germline CDR1 MNHEY, CDR2 SVGAGI. Here the CDR3 DNA reads TGTGCCAGCAGTAGAAGAGAGGGACCTTACGAGCAGTACTTC. Amino acids: CASSRREGPYEQYF.

This chain joins TRBV4-1 and TRBJ1-5; the match to TRBD1 covers 10 bases. Trimming removed 8 bases from V and 2 bases from J; junction bases left unmatched: 9. This CDR3 has 16 residues. Germline V gene data show CDR1 as MGHRA and CDR2 as YSYEKL. The chain's CDR3 is CASGSEDRGGNQPQHF. The CDR3 region has the DNA TGCGCCAGCGGGTCAGAGGACAGGGGGGGCAATCAGCCCCAGCATTTT.